This T cell receptor (beta chain) was found in a study of blood T cell repertoires in COVID-19. On the study more broadly: In each case, the material was cDNA or gDNA derived from T cells, B-cell-depleted T cells, or PBMCs.

Those enrolled in Seattle joined during active infection and were followed longitudinally afterward. Assay: immunoSEQ multiplex PCR; the TCRdb copy retains only in-frame clones and omits some. The sample includes about 350,000 clones, approximately 86% of them seen just once. This clonotype was obtained from a woman in her sixties with COVID-19, enrolled during active disease. Source material: peripheral blood.

The CDR3 reads CASGFSGGANKETQYF. For the CDR3, the DNA is TGCGCCAGCGGGTTTAGCGGGGGGGCCAACAAAGAGACCCAGTACTTC. This chain links TRBV5-1 with TRBJ2-5; the match to TRBD2 covers 11 bases. With 7 bases clipped from V and 3 bases from J, the junction kept 11 bases outside the gene matches. The germline CDR1 and CDR2 sequences are SGHRS and YFSETQ. The CDR3 consists of 16 residues. Using reference TRBV5-1 and TRBJ2-5 for the parts outside the CDR3, the full variable domain is KAGVTQTPRYLIKTRGQQVTLSCSPISGHRSVSWYQQTPGQGLQFLFEYFSETQRNKGNFPGRFSGRQFSNSRSEMNVSTLELGDSALYLCASGFSGGANKETQYFGPGTRLLVL.